Below are 19 T cell receptor beta chains sequenced from a single sample in a study of blood T cell repertoires in COVID-19. Only in-frame clones appear in the TCRdb table, and some are missing; sequencing was by immunoSEQ multiplex PCR. The data hold 380,000 or so clones, with about four fifths observed a single time. The sequenced sample was peripheral blood. These receptors all come from a human donor with acute or convalescent COVID-19. The donor label of this sample is uncertain.

J is TRBJ1-6 and V is TRBV5-4; 8 bases align to TRBD1. This CDR3 contains 15 residues. Unmatched junction bases numbered 0, after V lost 1 base and J lost 3 bases. Germline V gene data show CDR1 as SGHNT and CDR2 as YYREEE (reference sequence). CDR3: CASSLTGGYNSPLHF. The CDR3 nucleotides are TGTGCCAGCAGCTTGACAGGGGGCTATAATTCACCCCTCCACTTT. Complete variable domain (other parts from reference TRBV5-4 and TRBJ1-6): ETGVTQSPTHLIKTRGQQVTLRCSSQSGHNTVSWYQQALGQGPQFIFQYYREEENGRGNFPPRFSGLQFPNYSSELNVNALELDDSALYLCASSLTGGYNSPLHFGNGTRLTVT.

This clone has a single count. V and J are TRBV5-1 and TRBJ2-2; 10 nucleotides line up with TRBD2. Germline assignment: CDR1 SGHRS and CDR2 YFSETQ. Trimming took 3 bases from V and 0 from J; bases not matched to a gene: 2. CDR3 size: 16 residues. CDR3 protein: CASSSTSGANTGELFF. In nucleotides, the CDR3 is TGCGCCAGCAGCTCCACTAGCGGGGCGAACACCGGGGAGCTGTTTTTT.

This chain joins TRBV5-1 and TRBJ1-2, with 8 positions matching TRBD1. V shed 0 bases, J shed 2 bases, and the junction held 9 bases outside the gene matches. CDR3 length: 17 residues. Germline V gene sequence: CDR1 SGHRS, CDR2 YFSETQ. The CDR3 nucleotides read TGCGCCAGCAGCTTGGAGGGACAGGTGTCGGTCAACTATGGCTACACCTTC. This encodes CASSLEGQVSVNYGYTF.

This chain links TRBV7-9 with TRBJ1-2, with D possibly matching TRBD1 (6 bases). This CDR3 region has 14 residues. Germline-derived CDR1 and CDR2 are SEHNR and FQNEAQ (reference sequence). Trimming stripped 0 bases from V and 4 bases from J, with 9 bases between. The CDR3 loop reads CASSLADRRYGYTF. For the CDR3, the DNA is TGTGCCAGCAGCTTAGCGGACAGACGCTATGGCTACACCTTC.

V is TRBV3-1 (or the pseudogene TRBV3-2) and J is TRBJ2-2; 9 bases are a match to TRBD1. CDR1 LGHDT and CDR2 YNNKEL come from the germline V gene (reference sequence). The length of the CDR3 is 16 residues. V was pared by 7 bases and J by 3 bases, with 9 bases of the junction left unmatched. The CDR3 is CASNPGQGSYTGELFF. The CDR3 DNA sequence: TGTGCCAGCAACCCGGGACAGGGATCGTACACCGGGGAGCTGTTTTTT.

This sequence joins TRBV3-1 (or the pseudogene TRBV3-2) and TRBJ1-1; 7 nucleotides agree with TRBD1. V shed 2 bases and J 2 bases; nucleotides not matched to a gene: 5. Per germline, CDR1 LGHDT and CDR2 YNNKEL (reference sequence). CDR3 length: 15 amino acids. The CDR3 DNA follows: TGTGCCAGCAGCCAACCCAGGGGGACCAACACTGAAGCTTTCTTT. This gives the protein CASSQPRGTNTEAFF.

The chain combines TRBV10-2 with TRBJ2-7; D may be TRBD1 (6 bases). Germline V gene sequence: CDR1 WSHSY, CDR2 SAAADI. The CDR3 has 14 amino acids. V was shortened by 0 bases and J by 2 bases, with 8 bases between the two germline ends. CDR3 nucleotides: TGCGCCAGCAGTGAGTCTAGGGGGACCTACGAGCAGTACTTC. Its protein is CASSESRGTYEQYF.

The chain employs TRBV18 and TRBJ2-7; TRBD1 aligns across 7 bases. The germline V gene encodes CDR1 KGHSH and CDR2 LQKENI. There are 16 residues in the CDR3. Losses at the gene ends were 3 bases for V and 5 bases for J; bases not matched to a gene: 13. CDR3 nucleotide sequence: TGTGCCAGCTCACCTCGAAAGGGGGCAAGGTCAGACGAGCAGTACTTC. It codes for CASSPRKGARSDEQYF.

The V call is TRBV6-5, the J call TRBJ1-6; D perhaps matches TRBD1 (6 bases). V was cut by 0 bases and J by 10 bases, with 7 bases left in between. Germline CDR1 MNHEY, CDR2 SVGAGI. The CDR3 runs 13 residues. The CDR3 is CASSYSDSSPLHF. CDR3 in DNA: TGTGCCAGCAGTTACTCGGACAGCTCACCCCTCCACTTT.

This clone was counted once. The chain combines TRBV11-3 with TRBJ2-4, with a weak D call TRBD2 (7 bases). Germline V gives CDR1 SGHNT, CDR2 YENEEA. Between the trimmed V and J ends, which lost 5 bases and 7 bases, there was a span of 24 bases. CDR3 size: 17 residues. CDR3 in amino acids: CASSQGTLGGGVNIQYF. The CDR3, as DNA: TGTGCCAGCAGCCAGGGGACGTTGGGGGGAGGGGTGAACATTCAGTACTTC.

The genes are TRBV6-1 and TRBJ1-1; no clear D. Germline CDR1 and CDR2: MNHNS and SASEGT. Trimming stripped 2 bases from V and 4 bases from J, with 8 bases between. This CDR3 spans 13 amino acids. CDR3 nucleotides: TGTGCCAGCAGTGAAACGCCAGTCACTGAAGCTTTCTTT. Its protein is CASSETPVTEAFF.

The rearrangement joins TRBV28 to TRBJ2-3; 10 bases are a match to TRBD2. V shed 3 bases and J 1 base; nucleotides not matched to a gene: 13. CDR1 is MDHEN, CDR2 SYDVKM, per germline. The CDR3 is 19 amino acids. The CDR3 loop reads CASSFNKRGGRRGTDTQYF. The DNA for the CDR3 is TGTGCCAGCAGTTTCAATAAGCGGGGGGGCAGGCGTGGCACAGATACGCAGTATTTT. The full variable domain, completed using reference TRBV28 and TRBJ2-3, is DVKVTQSSRYLVKRTGEKVFLECVQDMDHENMFWYRQDPGLGLRLIYFSYDVKMKEKGDIPEGYSVSREKKERFSLILESASTNQTSMYLCASSFNKRGGRRGTDTQYFGPGTRLTVL.

The rearrangement joins TRBV7-6 to TRBJ2-2; 9 bases align to TRBD1. V gave up 5 bases and J gave up 4 bases; unmatched junction bases: 14. Germline-derived CDR1 and CDR2 are SGHVS and FNYEAQ. This CDR3 has 18 amino acids. The CDR3 is CASSPLPTGGGITGELFF. The CDR3 DNA reads as TGTGCCAGCAGCCCCCTCCCCACAGGGGGCGGTATCACCGGGGAGCTGTTTTTT.

This clone was detected only once. The chain combines TRBV7-9 with TRBJ1-2, with TRBD1 matching over 7 bases. CDR3 length: 15 amino acids. The J segment lost 6 bases and the V segment lost 5 bases, leaving 12 bases of the junction unmatched. The germline V gene encodes CDR1 SEHNR and CDR2 FQNEAQ (reference sequence). The CDR3 nucleotides read TGTGCCAGCAGCCGAAGCATCGGGACAGCGGATGGCTACACCTTC. It specifies CASSRSIGTADGYTF.

V gene TRBV6-5 combines with J gene TRBJ2-5; 8 bases line up with TRBD1. V trimming: 5 bases; J trimming: 0 bases; junction bases outside the gene matches: 5. The CDR3 spans 15 residues. In germline, CDR1 is MNHEY, CDR2 SVGAGI. The CDR3 is CASSPGQVDQETQYF. The CDR3 DNA reads as TGTGCCAGCAGTCCGGGACAGGTAGACCAAGAGACCCAGTACTTC.

This clone showed up just a few times. The chain uses TRBV20-1 and TRBJ2-1; TRBD2 might be the D (6 bases). V was pared by 3 bases and J by 1 base, with 13 bases between. The CDR3 has 15 residues. Per the germline V gene, CDR1 is DFQATT and CDR2 is SNEGSKA (reference sequence). CDR3 nucleotide sequence: TGCAGTGCTAGTGCTTCCGGGAGATCCTACAATGAGCAGTTCTTC. Protein product: CSASASGRSYNEQFF.

This chain links TRBV28 with TRBJ2-7; 11 bases agree with TRBD1. Germline values: CDR1 MDHEN, CDR2 SYDVKM. V shed 7 bases, J shed 6 bases, and the junction held 8 bases outside the gene matches. The CDR3 is made up of 14 amino acids. CDR3: CASTLAGTGGEQYF. The CDR3 DNA reads as TGTGCCAGCACCCTGGCCGGGACAGGGGGCGAGCAGTACTTC.

In this sample, this clone turned up once. The chain uses TRBV28 and TRBJ1-6; 8 bases align to TRBD1. Trimming removed 3 bases from V and 9 bases from J; junction bases left unmatched: 13. CDR1 and CDR2 from the germline V gene are MDHEN and SYDVKM. The CDR3 sequence is 17 residues long. The CDR3 protein is CASSFGQGGLNGSPLHF. CDR3 DNA: TGTGCCAGCAGTTTTGGACAGGGCGGGTTGAATGGTTCACCCCTCCACTTT.

The chain joins TRBV12-5 to TRBJ1-2; D not resolved. V gave up 5 bases and J gave up 8 bases, with 6 bases separating them. The CDR3 sequence is 10 residues long. Germline V gene lookup returns CDR1 LGHNT and CDR2 FRNRAP. CDR3 coding DNA: TGTGCTAGTGGTACCAGGGGCTACACCTTC. Its translation: CASGTRGYTF.